One T cell receptor beta chain is described in this entry. Its antigen remains unknown. Other DNA sequences in the same sample also yield this CDR3. With V trimmed by 0 bases and J by 0 bases, 1 base remained unmatched. CDR1 and CDR2 (germline): SGHDT, YYEEEE. The CDR3 loop spans 15 amino acids. This sample was taken from a study of cytomegalovirus exposure and HLA in healthy donors. 13 Jbeta primers and 60 Vbeta primers were used for the PCR. Sequencing was performed with immunoSEQ multiplex PCR; in TCRdb, only in-frame clones are kept and a portion is missing. The sample holds some 130,000 clones, about two thirds seen once. Whole-study findings and limits: When analyzed later, a missense DCLRE1C variant was found to be linked to TCR beta V- and J-gene trimming.

The sequencing input was PBMCs. The chain carries TRBV5-6 and TRBJ2-3; 7 bases fit TRBD2. The receptor's source is a woman aged 55-69 years in good health and CMV-seropositive. The CDR3 region is CASSLGGGSTDTQYF. The CDR3 coding sequence is TGTGCCAGCAGCTTGGGGGGGGGTAGCACAGATACGCAGTATTTT.